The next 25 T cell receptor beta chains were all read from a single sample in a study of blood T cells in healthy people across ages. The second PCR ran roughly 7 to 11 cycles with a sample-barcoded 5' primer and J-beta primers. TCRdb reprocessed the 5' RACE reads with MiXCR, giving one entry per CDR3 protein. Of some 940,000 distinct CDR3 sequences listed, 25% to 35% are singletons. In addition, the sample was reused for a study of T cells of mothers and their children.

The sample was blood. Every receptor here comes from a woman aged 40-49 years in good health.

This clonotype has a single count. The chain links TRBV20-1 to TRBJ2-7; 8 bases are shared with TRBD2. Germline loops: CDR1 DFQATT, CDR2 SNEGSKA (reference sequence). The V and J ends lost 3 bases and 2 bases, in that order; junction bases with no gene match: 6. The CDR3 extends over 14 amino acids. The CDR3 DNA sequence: TGCAGTGCTAGCTTAGAGCGGGAGCCCTACGAGCAGTACTTC. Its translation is CSASLEREPYEQYF.

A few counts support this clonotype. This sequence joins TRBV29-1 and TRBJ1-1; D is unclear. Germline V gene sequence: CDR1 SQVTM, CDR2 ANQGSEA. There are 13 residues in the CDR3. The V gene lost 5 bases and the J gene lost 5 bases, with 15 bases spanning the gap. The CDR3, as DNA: TGCAGCGTTAAGATGACCCAAGGGACTGAAGCTTTCTTT. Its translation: CSVKMTQGTEAFF.

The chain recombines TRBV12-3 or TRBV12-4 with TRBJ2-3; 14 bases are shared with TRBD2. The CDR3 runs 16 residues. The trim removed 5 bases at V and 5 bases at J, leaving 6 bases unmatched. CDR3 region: CASSTTGTSGGDTQYF. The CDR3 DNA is TGTGCCAGCAGTACCACCGGGACTAGCGGGGGAGATACGCAGTATTTT.

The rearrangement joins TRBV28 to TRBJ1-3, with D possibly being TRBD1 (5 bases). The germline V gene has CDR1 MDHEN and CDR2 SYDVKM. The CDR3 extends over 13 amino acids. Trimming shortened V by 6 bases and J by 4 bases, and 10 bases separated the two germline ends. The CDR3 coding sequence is TGTGCCAGCAGCCGGGGACTAGGAAACACCATATATTTT. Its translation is CASSRGLGNTIYF. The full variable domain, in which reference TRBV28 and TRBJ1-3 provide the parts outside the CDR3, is DVKVTQSSRYLVKRTGEKVFLECVQDMDHENMFWYRQDPGLGLRLIYFSYDVKMKEKGDIPEGYSVSREKKERFSLILESASTNQTSMYLCASSRGLGNTIYFGEGSWLTVV.

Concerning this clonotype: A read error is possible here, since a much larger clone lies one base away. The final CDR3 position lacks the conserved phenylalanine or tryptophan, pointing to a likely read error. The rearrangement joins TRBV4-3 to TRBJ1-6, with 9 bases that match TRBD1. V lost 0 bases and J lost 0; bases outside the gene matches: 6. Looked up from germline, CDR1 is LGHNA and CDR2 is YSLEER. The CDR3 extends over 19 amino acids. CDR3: CASSQEYRGLSSYNSPLHC. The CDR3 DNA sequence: TGCGCCAGCAGCCAAGAATACAGGGGGCTCAGCTCCTATAATTCACCCCTCCACTGT.

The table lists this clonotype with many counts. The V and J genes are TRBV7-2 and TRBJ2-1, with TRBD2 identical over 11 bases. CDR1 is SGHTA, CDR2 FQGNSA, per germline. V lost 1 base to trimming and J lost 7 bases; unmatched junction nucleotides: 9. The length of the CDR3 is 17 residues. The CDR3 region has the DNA TGTGCCAGCAGCTTAGGTCTAGCGGGGGGAAAAGGTAATGAGCAGTTCTTC. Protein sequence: CASSLGLAGGKGNEQFF.

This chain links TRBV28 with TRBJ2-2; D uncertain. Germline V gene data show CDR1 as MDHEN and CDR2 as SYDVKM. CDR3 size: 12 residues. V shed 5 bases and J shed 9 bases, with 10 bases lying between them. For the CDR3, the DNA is TGTGCCAGCAGTGGTACCGCCCGGGAGCTGTTTTTT. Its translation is CASSGTARELFF.

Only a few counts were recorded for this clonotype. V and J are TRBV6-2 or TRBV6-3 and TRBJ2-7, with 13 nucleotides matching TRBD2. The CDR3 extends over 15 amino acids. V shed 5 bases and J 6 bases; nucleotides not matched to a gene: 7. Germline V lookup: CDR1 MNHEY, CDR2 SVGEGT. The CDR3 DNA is TGTGCCAGCAGTCGCCCGGGACTAGCGGGGCTCGAGCAGTACTTC. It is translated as CASSRPGLAGLEQYF.

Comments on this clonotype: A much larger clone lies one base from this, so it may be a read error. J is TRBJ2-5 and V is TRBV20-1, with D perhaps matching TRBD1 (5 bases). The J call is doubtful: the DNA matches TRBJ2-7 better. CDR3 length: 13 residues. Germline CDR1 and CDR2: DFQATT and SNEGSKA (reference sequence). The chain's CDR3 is CSATNPERGEQYF. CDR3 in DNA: TGCAGTGCGACAAATCCCGAAAGGGGCGAGCAGTACTTC.

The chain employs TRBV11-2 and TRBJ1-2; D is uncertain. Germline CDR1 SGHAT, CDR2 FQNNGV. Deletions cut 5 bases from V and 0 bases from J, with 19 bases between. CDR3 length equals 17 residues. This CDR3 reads CASSHDRGAGANYGYTF. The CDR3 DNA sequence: TGTGCCAGCAGCCATGACCGGGGAGCTGGGGCTAACTATGGCTACACCTTC.

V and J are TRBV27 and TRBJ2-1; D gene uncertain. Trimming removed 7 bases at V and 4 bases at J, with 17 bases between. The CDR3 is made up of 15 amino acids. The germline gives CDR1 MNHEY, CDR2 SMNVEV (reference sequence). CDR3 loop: CASIPEHGRYNEQFF. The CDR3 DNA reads TGTGCCAGCATCCCGGAGCACGGCAGATACAATGAGCAGTTCTTC.

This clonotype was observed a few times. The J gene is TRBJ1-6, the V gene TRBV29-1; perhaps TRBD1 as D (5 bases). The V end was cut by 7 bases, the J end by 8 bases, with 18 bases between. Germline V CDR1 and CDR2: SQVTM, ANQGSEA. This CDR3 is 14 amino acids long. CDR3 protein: CSALTGLPDSPLHF. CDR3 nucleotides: TGCAGCGCCCTGACGGGGCTGCCGGATTCACCCCTCCACTTT.

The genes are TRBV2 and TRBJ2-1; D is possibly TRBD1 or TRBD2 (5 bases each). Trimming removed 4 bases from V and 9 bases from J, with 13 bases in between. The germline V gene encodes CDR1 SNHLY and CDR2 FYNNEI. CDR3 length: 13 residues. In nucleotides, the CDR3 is TGTGCCAGCAGTGGAGAGGGGATTACTGAGCAGTTCTTC. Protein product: CASSGEGITEQFF.

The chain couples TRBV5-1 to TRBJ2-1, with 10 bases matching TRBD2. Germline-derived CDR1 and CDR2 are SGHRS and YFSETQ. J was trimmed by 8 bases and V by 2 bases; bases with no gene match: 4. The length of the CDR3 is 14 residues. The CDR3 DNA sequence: TGCGCCAGCAGCTTAAGGACTAGCGGTGATGAGCAGTTCTTC. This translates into CASSLRTSGDEQFF.

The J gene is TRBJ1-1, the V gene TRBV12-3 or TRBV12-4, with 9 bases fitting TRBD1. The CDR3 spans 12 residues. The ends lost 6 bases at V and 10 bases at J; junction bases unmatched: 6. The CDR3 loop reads CASSSDRGGAFF. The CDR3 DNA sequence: TGTGCCAGCAGCTCCGACAGGGGGGGAGCTTTCTTT.

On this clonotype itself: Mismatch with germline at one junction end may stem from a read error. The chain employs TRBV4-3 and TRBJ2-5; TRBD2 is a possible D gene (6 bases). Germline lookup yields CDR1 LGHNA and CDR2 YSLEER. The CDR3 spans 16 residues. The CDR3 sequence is CTSSRSGGVSKETQYF. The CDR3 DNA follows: TGCACCAGCAGCCGATCAGGCGGGGTTAGCAAGGAGACCCAGTACTTC.

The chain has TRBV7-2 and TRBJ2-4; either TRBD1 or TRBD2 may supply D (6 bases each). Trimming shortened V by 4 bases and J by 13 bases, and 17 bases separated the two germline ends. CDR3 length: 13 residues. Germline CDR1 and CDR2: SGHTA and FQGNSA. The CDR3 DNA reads TGTGCCAGCAGCTCCGGGACAACGGGGGAGCAGTACTTC. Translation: CASSSGTTGEQYF.

The CDR3 region is CSATFRDSLWGDTEAFF. CDR3 nucleotides: TGCAGTGCTACTTTCCGGGACAGTCTCTGGGGAGACACTGAAGCTTTCTTT. J is TRBJ1-1 and V is TRBV20-1, with 7 bases identical to TRBD1. CDR3 length: 17 amino acids. Germline V gene data show CDR1 as DFQATT and CDR2 as SNEGSKA (reference sequence). Trimming removed 4 bases from V and 3 bases from J; junction bases left unmatched: 17.

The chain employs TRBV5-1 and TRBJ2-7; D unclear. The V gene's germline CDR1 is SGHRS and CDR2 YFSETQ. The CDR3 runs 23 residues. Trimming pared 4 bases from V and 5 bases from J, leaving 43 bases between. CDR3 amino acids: CASSPFLSPESALSILPSDEQYF. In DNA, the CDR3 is TGCGCCAGCAGCCCATTTTTATCCCCCGAGTCCGCTCTGTCGATCCTACCGTCCGACGAGCAGTACTTC.

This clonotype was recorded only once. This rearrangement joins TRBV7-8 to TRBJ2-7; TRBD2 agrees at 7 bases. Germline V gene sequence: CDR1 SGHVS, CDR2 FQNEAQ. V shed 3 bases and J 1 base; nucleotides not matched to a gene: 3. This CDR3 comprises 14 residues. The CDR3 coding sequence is TGTGCCAGCAGCTTTTGGGAGGGGTCCTACGAGCAGTACTTC. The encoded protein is CASSFWEGSYEQYF.

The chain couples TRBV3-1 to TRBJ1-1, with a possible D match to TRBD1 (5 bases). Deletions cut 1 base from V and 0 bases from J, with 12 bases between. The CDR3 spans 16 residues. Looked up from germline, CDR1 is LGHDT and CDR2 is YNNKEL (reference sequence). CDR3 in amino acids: CASSQAGSLMNTEAFF. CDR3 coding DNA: TGTGCCAGCAGCCAAGCAGGGTCCCTTATGAACACTGAAGCTTTCTTT. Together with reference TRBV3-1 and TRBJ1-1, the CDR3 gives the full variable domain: DTAVSQTPKYLVTQMGNDKSIKCEQNLGHDTMYWYKQDSKKFLKIMFSYNNKELIINETVPNRFSPKSPDKAHLNLHINSLELGDSAVYFCASSQAGSLMNTEAFFGQGTRLTVV.

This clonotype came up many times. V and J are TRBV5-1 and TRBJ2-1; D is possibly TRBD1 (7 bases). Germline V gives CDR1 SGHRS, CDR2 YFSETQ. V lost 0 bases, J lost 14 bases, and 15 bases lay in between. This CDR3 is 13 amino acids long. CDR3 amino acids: CASSLETRGEEFF. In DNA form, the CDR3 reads TGCGCCAGCAGCTTGGAAACCAGGGGGGAGGAGTTCTTC.

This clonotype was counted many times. CDR3 region: CASSVGLAGPETQYF. As DNA, the CDR3 is TGTGCCAGCAGTGTCGGCCTAGCGGGGCCGGAGACCCAGTACTTC. The chain employs TRBV2 and TRBJ2-5, with 9 bases that match TRBD2. The germline CDR1 and CDR2 sequences are SNHLY and FYNNEI. The CDR3 contains 15 residues. J gave up 5 bases and V 4 bases, and 8 bases lay outside the gene matches.

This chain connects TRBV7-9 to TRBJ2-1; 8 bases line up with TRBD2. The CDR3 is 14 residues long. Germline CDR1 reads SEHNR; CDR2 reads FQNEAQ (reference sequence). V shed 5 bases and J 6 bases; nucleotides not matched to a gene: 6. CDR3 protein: CASSPLTSVNEQFF. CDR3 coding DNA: TGTGCCAGCAGCCCATTGACTAGCGTCAATGAGCAGTTCTTC.

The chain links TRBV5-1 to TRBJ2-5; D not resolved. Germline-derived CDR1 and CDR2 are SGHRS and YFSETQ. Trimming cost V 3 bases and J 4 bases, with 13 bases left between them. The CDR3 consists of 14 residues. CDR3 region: CASSSGPTAETQYF. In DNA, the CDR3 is TGCGCCAGCAGCTCGGGTCCCACAGCAGAGACCCAGTACTTC.